One T cell receptor (beta chain) is described in this entry. These data belong to a study of T cell responses to AZD1222 COVID-19 vaccine. Losses at the gene ends were 5 bases for V and 5 bases for J; bases not matched to a gene: 7. The CDR3 has 14 residues. Germline V gene data show CDR1 as SGHTA and CDR2 as FQGNSA. The method was immunoSEQ multiplex PCR; TCRdb's version includes in-frame clones alone and lacks a portion of them. This sample has about 130,000 clones; approximately 85% occur once, and the top ten carry less than 5.5%. This specimen was peripheral blood, taken 28 days after the second AZD1222 dose. The TCR originated in an adult who received the AZD1222 COVID-19 vaccine. The chain recombines TRBV7-2 with TRBJ2-5; TRBD2 matches 8 bases. This CDR3 is CASSPAVAGETQYF. CDR3 bases: TGTGCCAGCAGCCCCGCGGTAGCGGGGGAGACCCAGTACTTC.